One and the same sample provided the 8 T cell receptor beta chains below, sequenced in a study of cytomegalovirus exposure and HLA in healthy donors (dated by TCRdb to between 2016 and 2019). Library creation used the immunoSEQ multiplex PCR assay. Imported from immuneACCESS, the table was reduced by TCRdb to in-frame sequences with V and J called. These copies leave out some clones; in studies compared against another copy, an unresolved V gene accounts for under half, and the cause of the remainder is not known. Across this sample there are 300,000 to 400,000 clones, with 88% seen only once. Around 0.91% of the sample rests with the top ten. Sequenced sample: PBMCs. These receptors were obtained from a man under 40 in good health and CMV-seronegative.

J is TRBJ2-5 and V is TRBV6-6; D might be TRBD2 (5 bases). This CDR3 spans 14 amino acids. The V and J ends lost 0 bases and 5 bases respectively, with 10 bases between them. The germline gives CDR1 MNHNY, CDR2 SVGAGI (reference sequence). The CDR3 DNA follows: TGTGCCAGCAGTTACTCAGCGGCTCTCGAGACCCAGTACTTC. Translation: CASSYSAALETQYF.

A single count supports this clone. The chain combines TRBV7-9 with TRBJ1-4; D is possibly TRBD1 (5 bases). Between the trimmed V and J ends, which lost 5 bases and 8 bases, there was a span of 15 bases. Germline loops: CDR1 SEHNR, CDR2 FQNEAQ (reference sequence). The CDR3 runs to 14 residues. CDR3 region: CASSHPPGHEKLFF. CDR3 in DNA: TGTGCCAGCAGCCATCCCCCAGGGCACGAAAAACTGTTTTTT.

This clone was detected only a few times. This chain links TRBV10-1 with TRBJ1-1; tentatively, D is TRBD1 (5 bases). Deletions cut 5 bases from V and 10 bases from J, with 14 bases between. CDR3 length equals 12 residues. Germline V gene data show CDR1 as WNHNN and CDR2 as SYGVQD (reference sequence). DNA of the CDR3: TGCGCCAGCAGTCGCACCGGGACTCGAGCTTTCTTT. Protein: CASSRTGTRAFF.

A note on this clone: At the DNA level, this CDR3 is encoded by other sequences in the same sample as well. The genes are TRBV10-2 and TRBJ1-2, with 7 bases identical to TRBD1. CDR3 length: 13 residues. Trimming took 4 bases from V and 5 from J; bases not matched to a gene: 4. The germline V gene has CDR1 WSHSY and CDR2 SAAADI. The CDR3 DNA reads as TGCGCCAGCAGTGGGACAGGCGATTATGGCTACACCTTC. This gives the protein CASSGTGDYGYTF.

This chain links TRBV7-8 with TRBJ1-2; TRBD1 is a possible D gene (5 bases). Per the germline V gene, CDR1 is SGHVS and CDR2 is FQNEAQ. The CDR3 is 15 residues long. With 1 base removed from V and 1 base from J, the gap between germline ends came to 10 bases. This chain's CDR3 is CASSLGATDNYGYTF. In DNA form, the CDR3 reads TGTGCCAGCAGCTTAGGGGCGACAGATAACTATGGCTACACCTTC. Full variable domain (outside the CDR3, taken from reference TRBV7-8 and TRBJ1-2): GAGVSQSPRYKVAKRGQDVALRCDPISGHVSLFWYQQALGQGPEFLTYFQNEAQLDKSGLPSDRFFAERPEGSVSTLKIQRTQQEDSAVYLCASSLGATDNYGYTFGSGTRLTVV.

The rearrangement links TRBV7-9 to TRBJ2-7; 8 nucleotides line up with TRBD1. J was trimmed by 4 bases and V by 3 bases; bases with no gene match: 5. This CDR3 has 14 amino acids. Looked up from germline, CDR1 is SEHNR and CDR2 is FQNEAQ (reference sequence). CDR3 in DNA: TGTGCCAGCAGCTTGACAGGGGTAAGGTACGAGCAGTACTTC. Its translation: CASSLTGVRYEQYF.

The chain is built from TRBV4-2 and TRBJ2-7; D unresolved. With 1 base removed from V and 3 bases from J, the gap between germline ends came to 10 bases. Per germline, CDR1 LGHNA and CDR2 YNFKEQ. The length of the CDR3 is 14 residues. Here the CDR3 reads CASSQALQVYEQYF. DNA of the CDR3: TGTGCCAGCAGCCAAGCTTTACAAGTCTACGAGCAGTACTTC.

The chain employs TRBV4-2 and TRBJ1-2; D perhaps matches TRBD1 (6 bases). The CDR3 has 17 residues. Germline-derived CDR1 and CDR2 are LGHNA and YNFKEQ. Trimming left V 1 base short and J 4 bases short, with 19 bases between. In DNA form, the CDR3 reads TGTGCCAGCAGCCAAGTCGATGGGGGGGGCGCCGTCTATGGCTACACCTTC. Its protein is CASSQVDGGGAVYGYTF.